This T cell receptor (beta chain) was captured in a study of cytomegalovirus exposure and HLA in healthy donors. Study-level information: The approximately 120 validation repertoires, a later analysis reported, used the same platform as the 666 first-cohort repertoires. Study outcomes and limitations: Many donors shared some public TCRs, even though most TCR sequences were rare.

Libraries were prepared by immunoSEQ multiplex PCR; TCRdb keeps only in-frame clonotypes and omits some of them. The repertoire holds approximately 230,000 clones, roughly 87% seen once, with approximately 12% in the top ten. On this clone itself: Its antigen is not known.

The donors were members of the validation cohort comprising over 90 subjects, separate from the roughly 690-subject first cohort. Germline CDR1 MNHEY, CDR2 SVGAGI. This CDR3 is 14 amino acids long. V lost 0 bases and J lost 5, with 7 bases in between. This clonotype was sampled from a man younger than 30 in good health and CMV-seropositive. Material: PBMCs. The V gene is TRBV6-5, the J gene TRBJ2-2, with no clear D. The CDR3 here is CASSYSFGTGELFF. The CDR3 DNA reads as TGTGCCAGCAGTTACTCCTTCGGGACCGGGGAGCTGTTTTTT.